The clone carrying this TCR beta chain has a handful of counts. The data derive from a study of blood T cell repertoires in COVID-19. On the study more broadly: The United States, Italy and Spain were the sources of the acute and convalescent COVID-19 samples.

Per the study methods: Nucleated cell counts were estimated from reference gene primer amplification. Sequenced by immunoSEQ multiplex PCR; TCRdb stores in-frame clones only, minus some. V and J calls and clone size are those listed in that table; D and trimming were worked out from the DNA. The sample consists of 85,000 to 100,000 clones, around 88% of them appearing once. The sequence was obtained from a man aged 50 to 60 with COVID-19, enrolled during active disease. Input material: peripheral blood.

For the CDR3, the DNA is TGTGCCAGCAGTGACTGGAATCAGGGGAAATTGGACGAGCAGTACTTC. This codes for CASSDWNQGKLDEQYF. The chain joins TRBV6-1 to TRBJ2-7, with a possible D match to TRBD1 (6 bases). The CDR3 totals 16 residues. Looked up from germline, CDR1 is MNHNS and CDR2 is SASEGT. Trimming removed 3 bases from V and 5 bases from J, with 20 bases in between.